This T cell receptor beta chain was recovered during a study of blood T cell repertoires in COVID-19. Here immunoSEQ multiplex PCR was the method, and the copy in TCRdb shows in-frame clones only, minus some. The sample holds around 250,000 clones, around 86% seen once. Germline values: CDR1 SGHTA, CDR2 FQGNSA. This CDR3 is built from 15 residues. V dropped 5 bases and J dropped 1; count of bases not matched to a gene: 6. The receptor was derived from a woman aged 50 to 65 who had recovered from COVID-19. Sequencing was done on a sample of PBMCs or T cells enriched from blood (not recorded which). V and J are TRBV7-2 and TRBJ1-1, with 8 positions matching TRBD1. This CDR3 is CASSTQTGANTEAFF. The CDR3 DNA reads as TGTGCCAGCAGCACCCAGACAGGGGCGAACACTGAAGCTTTCTTT. Full variable domain (rest looked up from reference TRBV7-2 and TRBJ1-1): GAGVSQSPSNKVTEKGKDVELRCDPISGHTALYWYRQSLGQGLEFLIYFQGNSAPDKSGLPSDRFSAERTGGSVSTLTIQRTQQEDSAVYLCASSTQTGANTEAFFGQGTRLTVV.